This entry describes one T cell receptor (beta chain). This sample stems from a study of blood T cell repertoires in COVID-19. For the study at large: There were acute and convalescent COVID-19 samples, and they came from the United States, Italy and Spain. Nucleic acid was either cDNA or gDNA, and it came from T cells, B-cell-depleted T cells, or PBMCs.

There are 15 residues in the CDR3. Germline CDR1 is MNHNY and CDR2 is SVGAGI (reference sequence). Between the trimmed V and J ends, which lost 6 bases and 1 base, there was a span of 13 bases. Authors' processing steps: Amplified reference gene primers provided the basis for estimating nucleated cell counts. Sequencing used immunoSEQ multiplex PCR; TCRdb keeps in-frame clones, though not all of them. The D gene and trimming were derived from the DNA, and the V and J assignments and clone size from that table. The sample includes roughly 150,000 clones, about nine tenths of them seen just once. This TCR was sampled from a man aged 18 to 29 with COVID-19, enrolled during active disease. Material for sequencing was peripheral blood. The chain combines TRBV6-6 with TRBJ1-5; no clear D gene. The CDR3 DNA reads TGTGCCAGCAGCCTCCTCCTCCGGAGCAATCAGCCCCAGCATTTT. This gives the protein CASSLLLRSNQPQHF.